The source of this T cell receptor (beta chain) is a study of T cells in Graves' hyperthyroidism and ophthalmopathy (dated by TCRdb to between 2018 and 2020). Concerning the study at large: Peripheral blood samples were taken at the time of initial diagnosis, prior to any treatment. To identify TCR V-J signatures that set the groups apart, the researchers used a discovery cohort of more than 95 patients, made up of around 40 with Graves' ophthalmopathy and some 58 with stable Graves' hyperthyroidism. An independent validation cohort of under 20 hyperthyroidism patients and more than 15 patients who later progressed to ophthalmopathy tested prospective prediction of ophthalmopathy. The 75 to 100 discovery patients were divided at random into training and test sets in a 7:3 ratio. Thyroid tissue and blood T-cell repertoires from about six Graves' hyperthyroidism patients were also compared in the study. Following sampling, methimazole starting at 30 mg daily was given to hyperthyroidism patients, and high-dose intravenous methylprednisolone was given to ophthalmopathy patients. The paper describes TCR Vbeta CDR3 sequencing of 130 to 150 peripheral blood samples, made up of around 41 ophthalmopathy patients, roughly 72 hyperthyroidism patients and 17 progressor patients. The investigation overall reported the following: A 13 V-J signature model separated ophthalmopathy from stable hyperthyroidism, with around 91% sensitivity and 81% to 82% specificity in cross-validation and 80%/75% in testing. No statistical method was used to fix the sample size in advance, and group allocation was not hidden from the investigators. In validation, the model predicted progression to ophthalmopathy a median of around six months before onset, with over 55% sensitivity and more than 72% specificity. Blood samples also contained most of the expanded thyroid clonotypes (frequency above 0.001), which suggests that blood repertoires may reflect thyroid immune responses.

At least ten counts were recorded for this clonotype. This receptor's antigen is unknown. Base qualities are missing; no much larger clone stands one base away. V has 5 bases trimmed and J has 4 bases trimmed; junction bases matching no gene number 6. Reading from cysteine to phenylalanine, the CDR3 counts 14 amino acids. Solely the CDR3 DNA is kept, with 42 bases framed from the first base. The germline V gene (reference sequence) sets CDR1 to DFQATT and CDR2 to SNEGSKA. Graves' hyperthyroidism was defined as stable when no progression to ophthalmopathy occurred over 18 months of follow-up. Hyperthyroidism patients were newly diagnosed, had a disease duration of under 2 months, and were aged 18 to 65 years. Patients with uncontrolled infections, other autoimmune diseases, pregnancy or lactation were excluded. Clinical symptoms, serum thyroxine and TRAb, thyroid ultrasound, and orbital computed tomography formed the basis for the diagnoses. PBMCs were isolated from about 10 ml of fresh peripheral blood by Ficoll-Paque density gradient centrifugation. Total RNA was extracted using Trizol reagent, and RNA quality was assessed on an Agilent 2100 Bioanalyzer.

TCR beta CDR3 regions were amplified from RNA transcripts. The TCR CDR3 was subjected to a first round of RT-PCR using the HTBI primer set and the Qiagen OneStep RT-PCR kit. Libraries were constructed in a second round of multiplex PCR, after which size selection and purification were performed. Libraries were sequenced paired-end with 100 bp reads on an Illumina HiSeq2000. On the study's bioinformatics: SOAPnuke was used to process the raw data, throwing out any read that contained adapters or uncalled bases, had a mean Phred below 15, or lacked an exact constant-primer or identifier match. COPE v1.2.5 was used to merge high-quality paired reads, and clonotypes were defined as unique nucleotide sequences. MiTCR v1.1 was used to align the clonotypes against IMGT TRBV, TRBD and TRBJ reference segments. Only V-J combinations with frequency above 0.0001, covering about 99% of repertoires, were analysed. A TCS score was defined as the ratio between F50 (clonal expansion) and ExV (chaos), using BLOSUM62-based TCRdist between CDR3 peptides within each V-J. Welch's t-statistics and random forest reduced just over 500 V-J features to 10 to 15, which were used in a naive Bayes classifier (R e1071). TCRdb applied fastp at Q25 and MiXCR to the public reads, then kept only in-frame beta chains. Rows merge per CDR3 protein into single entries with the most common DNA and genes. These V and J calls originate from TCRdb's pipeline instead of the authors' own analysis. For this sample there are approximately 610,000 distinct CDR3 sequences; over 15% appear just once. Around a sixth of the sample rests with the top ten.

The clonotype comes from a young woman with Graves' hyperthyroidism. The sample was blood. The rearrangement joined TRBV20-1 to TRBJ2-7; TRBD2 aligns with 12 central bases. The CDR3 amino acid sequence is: CSALRLAGDYEQYF. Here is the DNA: TGCAGTGCTCTTCGACTAGCGGGGGATTACGAGCAGTACTTC.